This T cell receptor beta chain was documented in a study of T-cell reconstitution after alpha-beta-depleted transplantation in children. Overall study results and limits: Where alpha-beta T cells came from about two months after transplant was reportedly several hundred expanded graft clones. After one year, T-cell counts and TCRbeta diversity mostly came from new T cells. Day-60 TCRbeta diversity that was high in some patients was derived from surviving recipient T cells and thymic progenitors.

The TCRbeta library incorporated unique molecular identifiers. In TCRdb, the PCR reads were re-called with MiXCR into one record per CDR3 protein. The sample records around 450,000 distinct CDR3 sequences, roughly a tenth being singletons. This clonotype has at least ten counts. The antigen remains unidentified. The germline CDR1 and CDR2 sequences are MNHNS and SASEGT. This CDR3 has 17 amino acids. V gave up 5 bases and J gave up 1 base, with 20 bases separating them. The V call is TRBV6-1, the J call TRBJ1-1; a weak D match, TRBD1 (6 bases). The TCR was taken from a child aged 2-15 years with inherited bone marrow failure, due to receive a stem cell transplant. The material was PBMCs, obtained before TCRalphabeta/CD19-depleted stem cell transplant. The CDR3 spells CASSPGWGPDGNTEAFF. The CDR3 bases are TGTGCCAGCAGTCCTGGTTGGGGGCCTGATGGGAACACTGAAGCTTTCTTT.